These 26 T cell receptor beta chains were all obtained from the same sample, sequenced in a study of cytomegalovirus exposure and HLA in healthy donors. A multiplex PCR was run with 60 Vbeta primers and 13 Jbeta primers. The table came from immunoSEQ multiplex PCR; TCRdb's copy has only in-frame clones and leaves some out. Among some 190,000 clones listed, 70% to 75% were seen once. The sample consisted of PBMCs. Every receptor here comes from a man aged 25 to 45 in good health and CMV-seropositive.

This clone has more than one count but fewer than ten. The genes are TRBV19 and TRBJ2-7, with 7 bases fitting TRBD1. The ends lost 3 bases at V and 0 bases at J; junction bases unmatched: 5. CDR3 size: 15 residues. Germline V gene sequence: CDR1 LNHDA, CDR2 SQIVND (reference sequence). This CDR3 is CASSILTGSSYEQYF. DNA of the CDR3: TGTGCCAGTAGTATTTTGACAGGGAGCTCCTACGAGCAGTACTTC.

The chain has TRBV10-2 and TRBJ1-1, with a weak D call TRBD1 (6 bases). Trimming shortened V by 4 bases and J by 0 bases, and 12 bases separated the two germline ends. Germline lookup yields CDR1 WSHSY and CDR2 SAAADI. The CDR3 sequence is 15 residues long. This CDR3 is CASSAKQGLNTEAFF. In DNA form, the CDR3 reads TGCGCCAGCAGTGCAAAACAGGGTTTGAACACTGAAGCTTTCTTT.

The V and J genes are TRBV21-1 and TRBJ1-5; the listed D gene, TRBD1, was not tested against the DNA. TRBV21-1 is a known pseudogene. This CDR3 contains 16 residues. CDR3 amino acids: CASSTGGREYNQPQHF. Written as DNA, the CDR3 is TGTGCCAGCAGCACCGGTGGCAGGGAATACAATCAGCCCCAGCATTTT.

This chain joins TRBV7-2 and TRBJ2-7; a weak D match, TRBD2 (5 bases). Trimming removed 5 bases from V and 0 bases from J, with 11 bases in between. This CDR3 spans 14 amino acids. In germline, CDR1 is SGHTA, CDR2 FQGNSA. This CDR3 is CASSGRRGSYEQYF. CDR3 coding DNA: TGTGCCAGCAGCGGCCGCCGGGGCTCCTACGAGCAGTACTTC.

This chain uses TRBV5-1 with TRBJ1-2, with 9 bases that match TRBD1. This CDR3 has 15 residues. Per germline, CDR1 SGHRS and CDR2 YFSETQ. J gave up 6 bases and V 3 bases, and 9 bases lay outside the gene matches. Here the CDR3 reads CASSYRPGQGDGYTF. CDR3 DNA: TGCGCCAGCAGCTACCGTCCGGGACAGGGCGATGGCTACACCTTC.

This chain links TRBV7-3 with TRBJ2-2; D might be TRBD1 (5 bases). Germline values: CDR1 SGHTA, CDR2 FQGTGA. The CDR3 spans 16 residues. Trimming took 1 base from V and 1 from J, leaving 10 bases between them. The DNA of the CDR3 is TGTGCCAGCAGCTTAAGTGGTCAGGGGAACACCGGGGAGCTGTTTTTT. It is translated as CASSLSGQGNTGELFF.

This chain connects TRBV15 to TRBJ2-7, with 7 bases that match TRBD1. Losses at the gene ends were 0 bases for V and 0 bases for J; bases not matched to a gene: 5. From germline, CDR1 is LNHNV and CDR2 YYDKDF (reference sequence). There are 16 residues in the CDR3. The CDR3 protein is CATSRDRTGDSYEQYF. CDR3 bases: TGTGCCACCAGCAGAGATCGAACAGGGGACTCCTACGAGCAGTACTTC.

The J gene is TRBJ1-5, the V gene TRBV19, with 8 positions matching TRBD1. This CDR3 spans 13 amino acids. The J segment lost 7 bases and the V segment lost 10 bases, leaving 9 bases of the junction unmatched. The germline V gene encodes CDR1 LNHDA and CDR2 SQIVND (reference sequence). CDR3 protein: CATRDRYGQPQHF. In DNA, the CDR3 is TGTGCCACCAGGGACAGGTACGGGCAGCCCCAGCATTTT. The variable domain in full, completed from reference TRBV19 and TRBJ1-5, reads DGGITQSPKYLFRKEGQNVTLSCEQNLNHDAMYWYRQDPGQGLRLIYYSQIVNDFQKGDIAEGYSVSREKKESFPLTVTSAQKNPTAFYLCATRDRYGQPQHFGDGTRLSIL.

The chain combines TRBV5-1 with TRBJ2-5; perhaps TRBD2 as D (6 bases). The CDR3 has 14 amino acids. Per the germline V gene, CDR1 is SGHRS and CDR2 is YFSETQ. Trimming cost V 0 bases and J 2 bases, with 8 bases left between them. CDR3 nucleotides: TGCGCCAGCAGCTTGGATCTAGCGCAAGAGACCCAGTACTTC. It codes for CASSLDLAQETQYF. Filled out from reference TRBV5-1 and TRBJ2-5, the complete variable domain reads KAGVTQTPRYLIKTRGQQVTLSCSPISGHRSVSWYQQTPGQGLQFLFEYFSETQRNKGNFPGRFSGRQFSNSRSEMNVSTLELGDSALYLCASSLDLAQETQYFGPGTRLLVL.

The chain employs TRBV7-9 and TRBJ1-6; TRBD1 matches at 8 bases. CDR1 is SEHNR, CDR2 FQNEAQ, per germline (reference sequence). The CDR3 loop spans 16 amino acids. V lost 5 bases to trimming and J lost 6 bases; unmatched junction nucleotides: 9. The CDR3 is CASSPTRQGRNSPLHF. In DNA, the CDR3 is TGTGCCAGCAGCCCTACCCGACAGGGGCGTAATTCACCCCTCCACTTT.

The J gene is TRBJ2-3, the V gene TRBV5-1; TRBD2 matches 13 bases. Germline-derived CDR1 and CDR2 are SGHRS and YFSETQ. V was pared by 4 bases and J by 4 bases, with 6 bases of the junction left unmatched. CDR3 length: 16 residues. The CDR3 region has the DNA TGCGCCAGCAGCCGGACTAGCGGGAGACTCCCAGATACGCAGTATTTT. Protein product: CASSRTSGRLPDTQYF.

This clone was picked up a small number of times. The chain recombines TRBV18 with TRBJ2-5; 7 bases line up with TRBD2. The CDR3 length is 17 residues. The V gene end was trimmed by 0 bases and the J gene end by 3 bases; junction bases not matched to a gene: 10. The germline CDR1 and CDR2 sequences are KGHSH and LQKENI. In nucleotides, the CDR3 is TGTGCCAGCTCACCACCGAGCGGGACCGCTAGGAAAGAGACCCAGTACTTC. Its translation: CASSPPSGTARKETQYF. The full variable domain, rest sourced from reference TRBV18 and TRBJ2-5, is NAGVMQNPRHLVRRRGQEARLRCSPMKGHSHVYWYRQLPEEGLKFMVYLQKENIIDESGMPKERFSAEFPKEGPSILRIQQVVRGDSAAYFCASSPPSGTARKETQYFGPGTRLLVL.

In its sample, this clone was seen a few times. The chain's CDR3 is CASSVSGDLSAEQFF. The DNA for the CDR3 is TGCGCCAGCAGCGTTAGCGGGGACTTGTCGGCTGAGCAGTTCTTC. The chain is built from TRBV5-1 and TRBJ2-1, with 8 bases matching TRBD2. Germline V gene lookup returns CDR1 SGHRS and CDR2 YFSETQ. The CDR3 extends over 15 amino acids. V was clipped by 4 bases and J by 9 bases; unmatched bases: 12.

This clone was seen only once. This chain uses TRBV4-3 with TRBJ1-4, with 9 positions matching TRBD1. The germline gives CDR1 LGHNA, CDR2 YSLEER. The CDR3 consists of 15 residues. V dropped 3 bases and J dropped 8; count of bases not matched to a gene: 7. CDR3 region: CASSHWTGDGEKLFF. In nucleotides, the CDR3 is TGCGCCAGCAGCCACTGGACAGGGGATGGGGAAAAACTGTTTTTT.

V gene TRBV5-1 combines with J gene TRBJ2-3, with 14 bases aligning to TRBD2. The junction had 8 bases not matched to a gene; V was cut back by 2 bases and J by 0 bases. The germline V gene has CDR1 SGHRS and CDR2 YFSETQ. The CDR3 extends over 19 amino acids. The CDR3 nucleotides read TGCGCCAGCAGCTTCGGGACTAGCGGGGGCGCGGGAAGCACAGATACGCAGTATTTT. Residues: CASSFGTSGGAGSTDTQYF. Variable domain in full (rest from reference TRBV5-1 and TRBJ2-3): KAGVTQTPRYLIKTRGQQVTLSCSPISGHRSVSWYQQTPGQGLQFLFEYFSETQRNKGNFPGRFSGRQFSNSRSEMNVSTLELGDSALYLCASSFGTSGGAGSTDTQYFGPGTRLTVL.

The chain uses TRBV10-3 and TRBJ2-7, with 7 bases fitting TRBD1. The CDR3 consists of 13 residues. The ends lost 10 bases at V and 2 bases at J; junction bases unmatched: 8. The germline CDR1 and CDR2 sequences are ENHRY and SYGVKD. DNA for the CDR3: TGTGCCACGTCCGGGACAGAAACCTACGAGCAGTACTTC. Translated, it gives CATSGTETYEQYF.

This clone appeared a few times. The V gene is TRBV5-1, the J gene TRBJ1-2, with TRBD1 matching 9 bases. Losses at the gene ends were 4 bases for V and 6 bases for J; bases not matched to a gene: 16. The CDR3 is 17 residues long. Germline CDR1 is SGHRS and CDR2 is YFSETQ. CDR3 residues: CASSTSGTGPSLDGYTF. The CDR3 DNA sequence: TGCGCCAGCAGCACCTCCGGGACAGGGCCCTCCCTCGATGGCTACACCTTC.

The genes are TRBV20-1 and TRBJ2-5; no clear D gene. This CDR3 contains 11 residues. Deletions cut 4 bases from V and 5 bases from J, with 8 bases between. CDR1 DFQATT and CDR2 SNEGSKA come from the germline V gene (reference sequence). Written as DNA, the CDR3 is TGCAGTGCTACCCTCCGGGAGACCCAGTACTTC. This sequence encodes CSATLRETQYF.

The sample holds one count of this clone. This sequence joins TRBV5-1 and TRBJ2-7; 9 nucleotides agree with TRBD1. Germline CDR1 reads SGHRS; CDR2 reads YFSETQ. The CDR3 loop spans 15 amino acids. The ends lost 4 bases at V and 9 bases at J; junction bases unmatched: 14. The chain's CDR3 is CASSNGGTGGLGQYF. The DNA for the CDR3 is TGCGCCAGCAGCAACGGAGGCACAGGGGGCCTCGGGCAGTACTTC.

The chain has TRBV10-1 and TRBJ2-5; 7 nucleotides align to TRBD1. CDR3 length: 14 amino acids. The V gene's germline CDR1 is WNHNN and CDR2 SYGVQD (reference sequence). V trimming: 6 bases; J trimming: 1 base; junction bases outside the gene matches: 5. CDR3 residues: CASSSRDSQETQYF. The CDR3 DNA follows: TGCGCCAGCAGCTCCCGGGACAGCCAAGAGACCCAGTACTTC.

J is TRBJ2-1 and V is TRBV19; TRBD1 matches at 11 bases. V shed 0 bases and J 4 bases; nucleotides not matched to a gene: 14. The CDR3 loop spans 20 amino acids. Germline CDR1 and CDR2: LNHDA and SQIVND (reference sequence). DNA for the CDR3: TGTGCCAGTAGTATAGATCTCAAAAGGACCGGGACAGGGGGTTACAATGAGCAGTTCTTC. This encodes CASSIDLKRTGTGGYNEQFF.

The chain uses TRBV5-1 and TRBJ2-3, with TRBD2 matching over 13 bases. The CDR3 is 15 residues long. Germline CDR1 is SGHRS and CDR2 is YFSETQ. J was trimmed by 9 bases and V by 4 bases; bases with no gene match: 8. The chain's CDR3 is CASSPPGLAGQTQYF. The CDR3 nucleotides read TGCGCCAGCAGCCCCCCGGGACTAGCGGGGCAAACGCAGTATTTT. The variable domain in full, with the rest retrieved from reference TRBV5-1 and TRBJ2-3, is KAGVTQTPRYLIKTRGQQVTLSCSPISGHRSVSWYQQTPGQGLQFLFEYFSETQRNKGNFPGRFSGRQFSNSRSEMNVSTLELGDSALYLCASSPPGLAGQTQYFGPGTRLTVL.

This clone was picked up one time. The chain combines TRBV6-5 with TRBJ2-2; TRBD1 agrees at 7 bases. Germline V gene data show CDR1 as MNHEY and CDR2 as SVGAGI. This CDR3 is 15 amino acids long. V lost 6 bases and J lost 6; bases outside the gene matches: 10. For the CDR3, the DNA is TGTGCCAGCAGGTCGGGACAGCCACACTCCGGGGAGCTGTTTTTT. As protein: CASRSGQPHSGELFF.

This sequence joins TRBV6-5 and TRBJ2-7; D gene unclear. This CDR3 has 15 residues. V was shortened by 0 bases and J by 2 bases, with 11 bases between the two germline ends. CDR1 and CDR2 (germline): MNHEY, SVGAGI. The CDR3 spells CASSYSVVEPYEQYF. The CDR3 DNA reads as TGTGCCAGCAGTTACTCGGTAGTGGAGCCCTACGAGCAGTACTTC.

The chain is built from TRBV13 and TRBJ2-2; D gene ambiguous. The CDR3 consists of 15 residues. Trimming shortened V by 2 bases and J by 0 bases, and 7 bases separated the two germline ends. Germline V gene sequence: CDR1 PRHDT, CDR2 FYEKMQ (reference sequence). CDR3 bases: TGTGCCAGCAGCTTATCGCCAGCGAACACCGGGGAGCTGTTTTTT. It specifies CASSLSPANTGELFF. Full variable domain (remainder filled in from reference TRBV13 and TRBJ2-2): AAGVIQSPRHLIKEKRETATLKCYPIPRHDTVYWYQQGPGQDPQFLISFYEKMQSDKGSIPDRFSAQQFSDYHSELNMSSLELGDSALYFCASSLSPANTGELFFGEGSRLTVL.

The chain couples TRBV4-1 to TRBJ1-5, with 8 bases lining up with TRBD1. This CDR3 comprises 15 residues. V dropped 5 bases and J dropped 0; count of bases not matched to a gene: 3. The germline V gene encodes CDR1 MGHRA and CDR2 YSYEKL. DNA for the CDR3: TGCGCCAGCAGCACGGGACAGGATAGCAATCAGCCCCAGCATTTT. Translated, it gives CASSTGQDSNQPQHF.